A selection of T cell receptor beta chains follows, all from one sample in a study of blood T cells in healthy people across ages. One entry per CDR3 protein results from TCRdb running MiXCR on the 5' RACE reads. Here the sample spans about 1.8 million distinct CDR3 sequences, about 50% being singletons. What was sequenced was blood. Receptor source: a woman aged 40 to 50 in good health. CDR3s include the opening cysteine and the closing phenylalanine or tryptophan. The D gene is left open where the match is weak. Clone size is stated in some rows and not others, as once, few, many or a class when expanded.

abundance | j_gene | len | v_gene | d_gene | CDR3nt | CDR3aa
once | TRBJ1-6 | 17 | TRBV7-2 | NA | TGTGCCAGCAGCTTAACGAACCGGGACTCCTATAATTCACCCCTCCACTTT | CASSLTNRDSYNSPLHF
NA | TRBJ2-7 | 13 | TRBV6-6 | TRBD1 | TGTGCCAGCAGTGACAGGGAATCCGGCGAGCAGTACTTC | CASSDRESGEQYF
few | TRBJ2-3 | 15 | TRBV20-1 | TRBD2 | TGCAGTGCTTACTGGACTAGCCAAAACACAGATACGCAGTATTTT | CSAYWTSQNTDTQYF
few | TRBJ2-7 | 15 | TRBV6-2/TRBV6-3 | NA | TGTGCCAGCGGCCCAGGTGGAGGGGGCTCCTACGAGCAGTACTTC | CASGPGGGGSYEQYF
NA | TRBJ2-1 | 16 | TRBV14 | NA | TGTGCCAGCAGCCAAGATGAAACAGACTCCTACAATGAGCGGTTCTTC | CASSQDETDSYNERFF
NA | TRBJ2-3 | 20 | TRBV7-9 | TRBD2 | TGTGCCAGCAGCGGCTCCGGGGTTAGCGGGGGGCGATCTAGCACAGATACGCAGTATTTT | CASSGSGVSGGRSSTDTQYF
NA | TRBJ2-2 | 14 | TRBV6-6 | TRBD1 | TGTGCCACCAAGACAGGGGATTTCACCGGGGAGCTGTTTTTT | CATKTGDFTGELFF
NA | TRBJ2-7 | 14 | TRBV7-2 | NA | TGTACCAGCAGCTCTCCCGGGGGTCCGAACGAGCAGTACTTC | CTSSSPGGPNEQYF
NA | TRBJ1-2 | 14 | TRBV4-1 | TRBD1 | TGCGCCGGCAGCGCGACAGGGGGCGGGTATGGCTACACCTTC | CAGSATGGGYGYTF
NA | TRBJ1-1 | 15 | TRBV12-3/TRBV12-4 | TRBD1 | TGTGCCAGCAGTTTCCCGGGACAGGCTCACACTGAAGCTTTCTTT | CASSFPGQAHTEAFF